What follows are 5 T cell receptor beta chains derived from one specimen sequenced in a study of response to subunit inactivated influenza vaccine. A single record per CDR3 protein comes from TCRdb applying MiXCR to the RT-PCR reads. The data contain about 300,000 distinct CDR3 sequences, 21% of them singletons. The sequenced sample was PBMCs from blood, obtained less than 22 months after vaccination. The origin of the receptors is a man aged 45 to 70 who received an inactivated influenza vaccine.

This chain connects TRBV7-2 to TRBJ2-5; D not certain. V was pared by 5 bases and J by 1 base, with 8 bases between. The CDR3 loop spans 13 amino acids. CDR1 is SGHTA and CDR2 is FQGNSA in the germline V gene. The CDR3 sequence: CASSRDPQETQYF. The CDR3 DNA reads as TGTGCCAGCAGCAGAGACCCCCAAGAGACCCAGTACTTC.

The chain has TRBV3-1 and TRBJ2-5, with unresolved D. V gave up 1 base and J gave up 1 base, with 1 base separating them. CDR1 and CDR2 from the germline V gene are LGHDT and YNNKEL (reference sequence). The CDR3 is 12 amino acids. CDR3 protein: CASSQGQETQYF. The CDR3 DNA is TGTGCCAGCAGCCAAGGCCAAGAGACCCAGTACTTC.

The chain recombines TRBV20-1 with TRBJ2-7; D might be TRBD2 (6 bases). The V end lost 0 bases, the J end lost 3 bases, and 15 bases lay between the germline ends. CDR1 is DFQATT, CDR2 SNEGSKA, per germline (reference sequence). CDR3 length: 15 amino acids. This CDR3 is CSARDAAGPLYEQYF. The DNA of the CDR3 is TGCAGTGCTAGAGATGCGGCGGGACCTCTCTACGAGCAGTACTTC.

This clonotype was detected many times. J is TRBJ1-1 and V is TRBV5-4, with D possibly TRBD1 on 5 matching bases. CDR3 length: 14 amino acids. Per the germline V gene, CDR1 is SGHNT and CDR2 is YYREEE (reference sequence). Trimming removed 4 bases at V and 0 bases at J, with 10 bases between. This chain's CDR3 is CASSGGTVNTEAFF. The CDR3 DNA reads TGTGCCAGCAGCGGTGGGACCGTGAACACTGAAGCTTTCTTT. Looking up the rest from reference TRBV5-4 and TRBJ1-1 gives the full variable domain: ETGVTQSPTHLIKTRGQQVTLRCSSQSGHNTVSWYQQALGQGPQFIFQYYREEENGRGNFPPRFSGLQFPNYSSELNVNALELDDSALYLCASSGGTVNTEAFFGQGTRLTVV.

This clonotype was seen a handful of times. The chain has TRBV7-9 and TRBJ2-7; no firm D call. The V gene's germline CDR1 is SEHNR and CDR2 FQNEAQ (reference sequence). There are 14 residues in the CDR3. The germline V and J ends were trimmed by 1 base and 2 bases, with 9 bases remaining between them. The CDR3 here is CASSLETSTYEQYF. The CDR3 DNA sequence: TGTGCCAGCAGCTTAGAGACTTCAACCTACGAGCAGTACTTC.